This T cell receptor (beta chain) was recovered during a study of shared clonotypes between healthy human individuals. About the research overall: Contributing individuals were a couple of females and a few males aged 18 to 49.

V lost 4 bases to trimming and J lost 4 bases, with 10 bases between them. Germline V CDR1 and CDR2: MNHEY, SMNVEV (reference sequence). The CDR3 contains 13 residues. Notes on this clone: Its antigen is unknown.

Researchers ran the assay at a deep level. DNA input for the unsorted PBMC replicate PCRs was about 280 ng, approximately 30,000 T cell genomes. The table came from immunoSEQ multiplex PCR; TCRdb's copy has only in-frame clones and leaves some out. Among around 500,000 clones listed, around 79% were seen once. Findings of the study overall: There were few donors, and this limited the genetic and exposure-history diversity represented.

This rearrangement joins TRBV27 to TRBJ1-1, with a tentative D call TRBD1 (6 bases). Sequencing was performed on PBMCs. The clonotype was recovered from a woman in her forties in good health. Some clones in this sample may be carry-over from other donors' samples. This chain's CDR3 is CASSYRALTEAFF. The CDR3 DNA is TGTGCCAGCAGTTACAGGGCCCTCACTGAAGCTTTCTTT.